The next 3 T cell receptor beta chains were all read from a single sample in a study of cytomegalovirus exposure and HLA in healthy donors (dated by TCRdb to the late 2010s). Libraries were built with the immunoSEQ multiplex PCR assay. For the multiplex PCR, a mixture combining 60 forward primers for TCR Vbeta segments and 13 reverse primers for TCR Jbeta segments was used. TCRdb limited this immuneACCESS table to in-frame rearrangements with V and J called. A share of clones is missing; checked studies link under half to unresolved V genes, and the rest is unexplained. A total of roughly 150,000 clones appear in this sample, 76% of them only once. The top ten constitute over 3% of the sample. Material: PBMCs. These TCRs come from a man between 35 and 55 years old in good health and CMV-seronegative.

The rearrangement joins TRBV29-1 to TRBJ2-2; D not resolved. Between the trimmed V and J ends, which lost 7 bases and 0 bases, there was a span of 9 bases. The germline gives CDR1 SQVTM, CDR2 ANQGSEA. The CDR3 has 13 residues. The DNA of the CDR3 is TGCAGCGCCCGGTGGTCGAACACCGGGGAGCTGTTTTTT. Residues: CSARWSNTGELFF.

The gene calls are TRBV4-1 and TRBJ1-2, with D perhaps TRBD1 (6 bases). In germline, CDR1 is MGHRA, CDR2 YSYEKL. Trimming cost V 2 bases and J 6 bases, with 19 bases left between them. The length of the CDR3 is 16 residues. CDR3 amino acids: CASSQLVAQGPDGYTF. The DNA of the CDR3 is TGCGCCAGCAGCCAATTAGTAGCGCAGGGGCCCGATGGCTACACCTTC.

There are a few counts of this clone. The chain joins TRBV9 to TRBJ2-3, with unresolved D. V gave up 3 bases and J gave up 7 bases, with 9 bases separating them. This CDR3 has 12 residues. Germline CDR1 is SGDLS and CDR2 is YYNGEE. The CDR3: CASSGQENTQYF. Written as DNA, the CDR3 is TGTGCCAGCAGCGGACAAGAAAATACGCAGTATTTT.